What follows are 29 T cell receptor beta chains derived from one specimen sequenced in a study of cytomegalovirus exposure and HLA in healthy donors (dated by TCRdb to about 2017). The library was prepared using the immunoSEQ multiplex PCR assay. For the multiplex PCR, a mixture combining 60 forward primers for TCR Vbeta segments and 13 reverse primers for TCR Jbeta segments was used. TCRdb provides this immuneACCESS table in a form limited to in-frame rearrangements. Some clones are lacking; in checked studies, under half of them reflect an unresolved V gene, and why the rest are absent is not known. The sample table contains more than 100,000 clones; only one count was recorded for around two thirds of them. The top ten clonotypes cover roughly 3.3% of the sample. Sequenced: PBMCs. All receptors come from a woman between 50 and 59 years old in good health and CMV-seronegative.

The genes are TRBV5-1 and TRBJ2-5; D unclear. Germline V gives CDR1 SGHRS, CDR2 YFSETQ. Trimming cost V 0 bases and J 4 bases, with 10 bases left between them. The CDR3 covers 14 residues. The CDR3 reads CASSLGRERETQYF. DNA of the CDR3: TGCGCCAGCAGCTTGGGTAGAGAACGAGAGACCCAGTACTTC.

CDR3 amino acids: CAISPKEGTDTQYF. The CDR3 nucleotides read TGTGCCATCAGCCCAAAGGAGGGCACAGATACGCAGTATTTT. The chain couples TRBV10-3 to TRBJ2-3; D might be TRBD2 (5 bases). V was shortened by 6 bases and J by 1 base, with 11 bases between the two germline ends. CDR1 is ENHRY, CDR2 SYGVKD, per germline. The CDR3 length is 14 residues.

The chain carries TRBV7-8 and TRBJ2-7; D is possibly TRBD1 (6 bases). CDR1 and CDR2 (germline): SGHVS, FQNEAQ. This CDR3 comprises 14 residues. V gave up 5 bases and J gave up 0 bases, with 11 bases separating them. For the CDR3, the DNA is TGTGCCAGCAGCCCTGAGGGGGACTCCTACGAGCAGTACTTC. Translated: CASSPEGDSYEQYF.

The V call is TRBV6-5, the J call TRBJ2-3; D unresolved. Trimming pared 6 bases from V and 5 bases from J, leaving 6 bases between. Germline V CDR1 and CDR2: MNHEY, SVGAGI. The CDR3 has 11 amino acids. Here the CDR3 reads CASRAGDTQYF. Written as DNA, the CDR3 is TGTGCCAGCAGGGCAGGAGATACGCAGTATTTT.

This sequence joins TRBV7-6 and TRBJ2-1, with 8 bases matching TRBD2. Germline V gene data show CDR1 as SGHVS and CDR2 as FNYEAQ. The trim removed 0 bases at V and 2 bases at J, leaving 0 bases unmatched. The CDR3 spans 15 residues. CDR3: CASSLASGTYNEQFF. The CDR3 nucleotides read TGTGCCAGCAGCTTAGCTAGCGGGACCTACAATGAGCAGTTCTTC.

This chain joins TRBV6-7 and TRBJ2-1; D is possibly TRBD2 (5 bases). TRBV6-7 is treated as an ORF (open reading frame) with a function not yet certain. The CDR3 runs to 18 residues. V was cut by 11 bases and J by 7 bases, with 33 bases left in between. CDR3: CAPQSRTDPVRLWNEQFF. CDR3 in DNA: TGTGCCCCCCAATCGAGAACAGACCCGGTACGACTATGGAATGAGCAGTTCTTC.

The CDR3 DNA reads as TGTGCCAGCAGTTATACAGGGGGTCTTTACGAGCAGTACTTC. Translated, it gives CASSYTGGLYEQYF. The genes are TRBV6-6 and TRBJ2-7; 8 nucleotides align to TRBD1. The CDR3 runs to 14 residues. Germline lookup yields CDR1 MNHNY and CDR2 SVGAGI (reference sequence). The trim removed 3 bases at V and 4 bases at J, leaving 5 bases unmatched.

This chain connects TRBV7-8 to TRBJ2-7; D not resolved. This CDR3 is 14 amino acids long. The V and J ends lost 1 base and 6 bases respectively, with 13 bases between them. CDR1 SGHVS and CDR2 FQNEAQ come from the germline V gene. The CDR3 loop is CASSLVRQLGEQYF. In nucleotides, the CDR3 is TGTGCCAGCAGCTTAGTGCGGCAGTTGGGCGAGCAGTACTTC.

The CDR3 DNA sequence: TGTGCCAGCAGCTTTGGGGCTAGCGGCGACAATGAGCAGTTCTTC. It specifies CASSFGASGDNEQFF. This chain links TRBV5-5 with TRBJ2-1, with TRBD2 identical over 7 bases. In germline, CDR1 is SGHKS, CDR2 YYEKEE (reference sequence). The CDR3 runs 15 residues. Losses at the gene ends were 2 bases for V and 5 bases for J; bases not matched to a gene: 7. The full variable domain, rest sourced from reference TRBV5-5 and TRBJ2-1, is DAGVTQSPTHLIKTRGQQVTLRCSPISGHKSVSWYQQVLGQGPQFIFQYYEKEERGRGNFPDRFSARQFPNYSSELNVNALLLGDSALYLCASSFGASGDNEQFFGPGTRLTVL.

V usage is TRBV28 and J usage is TRBJ2-5; D gene uncertain. CDR1 is MDHEN, CDR2 SYDVKM, per germline. The CDR3 extends over 15 amino acids. The V and J ends lost 2 bases and 5 bases respectively, with 15 bases between them. CDR3 amino acids: CASSLGGQIGETQYF. In DNA form, the CDR3 reads TGTGCCAGCAGTTTAGGCGGTCAAATCGGGGAGACCCAGTACTTC. Filled out from reference TRBV28 and TRBJ2-5, the complete variable domain reads DVKVTQSSRYLVKRTGEKVFLECVQDMDHENMFWYRQDPGLGLRLIYFSYDVKMKEKGDIPEGYSVSREKKERFSLILESASTNQTSMYLCASSLGGQIGETQYFGPGTRLLVL.

The chain is built from TRBV7-9 and TRBJ1-1; D might be TRBD1 (5 bases). V was shortened by 5 bases and J by 6 bases, with 13 bases between the two germline ends. The germline CDR1 and CDR2 sequences are SEHNR and FQNEAQ (reference sequence). There are 13 residues in the CDR3. Here the CDR3 DNA reads TGTGCCAGCAGCCCCCGCGGGGGAGCTGAAGCTTTCTTT. It encodes CASSPRGGAEAFF.

The CDR3 DNA follows: TGTGCCAGCAGCTTAGATGTGAGGAGTGGCTACACCTTC. Translating it yields CASSLDVRSGYTF. The chain couples TRBV7-8 to TRBJ1-2, with D unresolved. The CDR3 consists of 13 residues. Germline values: CDR1 SGHVS, CDR2 FQNEAQ. Trimming removed 1 base at V and 7 bases at J, with 10 bases between.

About this clone itself: Relative to the germline gene, one junction end is altered; a read error may explain this. V is TRBV7-7 and J is TRBJ2-2, with D possibly TRBD2 on 5 matching bases. The CDR3 consists of 12 residues. CDR1 is SSHAT, CDR2 FNYEAQ, per germline (reference sequence). The DNA of the CDR3 is TGTGCTAGCAGCTTTGAGGGCGGGGAGCTGTTTTTT. It encodes CASSFEGGELFF.

This chain links TRBV27 with TRBJ2-1; D perhaps matches TRBD2 (6 bases). Looked up from germline, CDR1 is MNHEY and CDR2 is SMNVEV (reference sequence). The CDR3 runs to 16 residues. V was trimmed by 8 bases and J by 2 bases, leaving 19 bases between them. The CDR3 here is CASRPGVTSAYNEQFF. For the CDR3, the DNA is TGTGCCAGCCGACCGGGAGTAACAAGTGCCTACAATGAGCAGTTCTTC.

The rearrangement uses TRBV18 and TRBJ2-7, with D uncertain. Trimming shortened V by 0 bases and J by 7 bases, and 10 bases separated the two germline ends. This CDR3 has 13 residues. CDR1 and CDR2 (germline): KGHSH, LQKENI. CDR3 amino acids: CASSPPVREEQYF. CDR3 DNA: TGTGCCAGCTCACCACCTGTTCGTGAGGAGCAGTACTTC.

This chain connects TRBV10-2 to TRBJ2-3, with D hard to call. The CDR3 loop spans 12 amino acids. The germline V gene has CDR1 WSHSY and CDR2 SAAADI. Trimming took off 2 bases at V and 5 bases at J, with 5 bases between the two ends. CDR3 amino acids: CASSEVLDTQYF. DNA for the CDR3: TGCGCCAGCAGTGAGGTCTTAGATACGCAGTATTTT.

Only a few counts were recorded for this clone. The CDR3, as DNA: TGTGCCACCAGCAGAGACCTGACGGGTGGAAACACCATATATTTT. Translation gives CATSRDLTGGNTIYF. The chain links TRBV15 to TRBJ1-3; D remains unclear. The CDR3 has 15 residues. CDR1 is LNHNV, CDR2 YYDKDF, per germline (reference sequence). V was trimmed by 0 bases and J by 3 bases, leaving 9 bases between them. Filled out from reference TRBV15 and TRBJ1-3, the complete variable domain reads DAMVIQNPRYQVTQFGKPVTLSCSQTLNHNVMYWYQQKSSQAPKLLFHYYDKDFNNEADTPDNFQSRRPNTSFCFLDIRSPGLGDTAMYLCATSRDLTGGNTIYFGEGSWLTVV.

This chain connects TRBV7-3 to TRBJ2-2, with a weak D call TRBD2 (6 bases). The CDR3 extends over 17 amino acids. The V gene's germline CDR1 is SGHTA and CDR2 FQGTGA. V dropped 1 base and J dropped 1 base, with 13 bases sitting between them. The CDR3 is CASSLRPGLMNTGELFF. CDR3 DNA sequence: TGTGCCAGCAGCTTAAGGCCGGGACTTATGAACACCGGGGAGCTGTTTTTT.

This chain joins TRBV11-3 and TRBJ1-6; no clear D gene. This CDR3 has 13 residues. Between the trimmed V and J ends, which lost 4 bases and 7 bases, there was a span of 8 bases. The V gene's germline CDR1 is SGHNT and CDR2 YENEEA. The CDR3: CASSSRANSPLHF. The CDR3, as DNA: TGTGCCAGCAGCTCGAGAGCCAATTCACCCCTCCACTTT.

The chain couples TRBV29-1 to TRBJ1-2, with 9 bases that match TRBD1. Germline CDR1 SQVTM, CDR2 ANQGSEA. CDR3 size: 13 residues. Trimming cost V 7 bases and J 3 bases; bases outside gene matches: 6. The CDR3 coding sequence is TGCAGCGCTCAGACAGGGGGAGACTATGGCTACACCTTC. Encoded protein: CSAQTGGDYGYTF.

This clone was counted between two and nine times. The CDR3, as DNA: TGTGCCAGCAGCGTGCGACTAGCGGAAAATTACAATGAGCAGTTCTTC. It encodes CASSVRLAENYNEQFF. The genes are TRBV9 and TRBJ2-1, with 9 nucleotides matching TRBD2. The trim removed 2 bases at V and 4 bases at J, leaving 7 bases unmatched. The CDR3 is made up of 16 amino acids. Per germline, CDR1 SGDLS and CDR2 YYNGEE.

This clone was counted between two and nine times. This rearrangement joins TRBV6-4 to TRBJ2-1, with D possibly matching TRBD2 (6 bases). CDR1 and CDR2 (germline): MRHNA, SNTAGT. Trimming removed 0 bases at V and 6 bases at J, with 12 bases between. This CDR3 is 15 amino acids long. CDR3 in DNA: TGTGCCAGCAGTGACTCTAGCGGCAATTTCAATGAGCAGTTCTTC. Translation gives CASSDSSGNFNEQFF.

V and J are TRBV29-1 and TRBJ1-3; the D gene is possibly TRBD1 (6 bases). The ends were cut back, 5 bases at V and 1 base at J, with 6 bases in the middle. There are 12 residues in the CDR3. Germline V CDR1 and CDR2: SQVTM, ANQGSEA. Written as DNA, the CDR3 is TGCAGCGTTAGGGGGTCTGGAAACACCATATATTTT. It yields the protein CSVRGSGNTIYF.

The chain uses TRBV29-1 and TRBJ2-5; 9 bases align to TRBD2. This CDR3 has 14 residues. J was trimmed by 5 bases and V by 4 bases; bases with no gene match: 8. Germline-derived CDR1 and CDR2 are SQVTM and ANQGSEA. In DNA, the CDR3 is TGCAGCGTTGGGGTAGCGGGAGCATCGGAGACCCAGTACTTC. It codes for CSVGVAGASETQYF.

The chain links TRBV11-3 to TRBJ2-1; 7 bases match TRBD1. Trimming cost V 4 bases and J 7 bases; bases outside gene matches: 13. Germline V lookup: CDR1 SGHNT, CDR2 YENEEA. This CDR3 contains 16 residues. CDR3 sequence (DNA): TGTGCCAGCAGCTCGAAACAGGGGAGTTTGCGAAATGAGCAGTTCTTC. Its protein product is CASSSKQGSLRNEQFF.

The chain couples TRBV5-6 to TRBJ2-1; 11 bases map to TRBD2. Germline values: CDR1 SGHDT, CDR2 YYEEEE. The junction had 6 bases not matched to a gene; V was cut back by 6 bases and J by 1 base. This CDR3 comprises 16 residues. CDR3 in amino acids: CASTRSGRVSYNEQFF. The CDR3 bases are TGTGCCAGCACCCGTAGCGGGAGGGTGTCCTACAATGAGCAGTTCTTC.

This clone was recorded only once. V is TRBV7-8 and J is TRBJ2-7; 10 bases align to TRBD2. Germline V gene lookup returns CDR1 SGHVS and CDR2 FQNEAQ. J gave up 3 bases and V 3 bases, and 2 bases lay outside the gene matches. The CDR3 sequence is 14 residues long. The DNA for the CDR3 is TGTGCCAGCAGCTTTAGCGGGGGGAACTACGAGCAGTACTTC. Translating gives CASSFSGGNYEQYF.

The chain joins TRBV4-1 to TRBJ2-7; 10 bases line up with TRBD2. This CDR3 has 16 residues. The V gene end was trimmed by 4 bases and the J gene end by 4 bases; junction bases not matched to a gene: 10. Germline-derived CDR1 and CDR2 are MGHRA and YSYEKL. Written as DNA, the CDR3 is TGCGCCAGCAGCCGACTAGCGGGCGGGCTACCTTACGAGCAGTACTTC. Its protein is CASSRLAGGLPYEQYF.

The chain is built from TRBV10-3 and TRBJ1-5; 10 nucleotides match TRBD1. CDR1 ENHRY and CDR2 SYGVKD come from the germline V gene. This CDR3 region has 13 residues. The V gene end was trimmed by 8 bases and the J gene end by 5 bases; junction bases not matched to a gene: 3. CDR3 nucleotides: TGTGCCATCGGACAGGGGGAAGATCAGCCCCAGCATTTT. It translates to CAIGQGEDQPQHF.